Reported below is one T cell receptor (beta chain). Its antigen remains unknown. This sample was taken from a study of blood T cells in healthy people across ages. Around 9 milliliters of peripheral blood were drawn from each donor into EDTA-treated tubes. Primed by a sample-barcoded 5' primer and a J-beta primer mix, a second PCR proceeded for about 6 to 11 cycles. From each sample, at least 3 million paired-end reads containing CDR3 were obtained. From the 5' RACE reads, TCRdb called clonotypes with MiXCR, one entry per CDR3 protein. The sample records about 580,000 distinct CDR3 sequences, around 48% being singletons. Findings and caveats of the study: Expanded clonotype changes were possibly confounded by unknown donor CMV status. Per million T cells, TCR beta diversity dropped about linearly as age rose.

Looked up from germline, CDR1 is SEHNR and CDR2 is FQNEAQ (reference sequence). The CDR3 is 13 residues long. The V end was cut by 7 bases, the J end by 8 bases, with 15 bases between. The sequence came from an elderly man in good health. The V call is TRBV7-9, the J call TRBJ2-1, with D perhaps matching TRBD2 (6 bases). The source material was blood. The CDR3 region has the DNA TGTGCCAGCAACTCTCGGAGGGGTGATGAGCAGTTCTTC. Amino acids: CASNSRRGDEQFF.